A single sample is the source of the 21 T cell receptor beta chains below, sequenced in a study of blood T cells in healthy people across ages. PCR was performed a second time for about 7 to 11 cycles using a sample-barcoded 5' primer and a J-beta primer mix. Each CDR3 protein gets one entry after TCRdb re-called the 5' RACE reads with MiXCR. Of hundreds of thousands of distinct CDR3 sequences in the sample, 58% are singletons; the top ten hold over 30%. The sample was blood. All receptors come from a man between 60 and 70 years old in good health.

The chain carries TRBV12-3 or TRBV12-4 and TRBJ2-3; D ambiguous. The CDR3 is made up of 14 amino acids. Trimming removed 3 bases at V and 4 bases at J, with 11 bases between. CDR3 DNA: TGTGCCAGCAGTTTCCCCCCTTCCGCAGATACGCAGTATTTT. The encoded protein is CASSFPPSADTQYF.

The rearrangement joins TRBV24-1 to TRBJ2-5, with a tentative D call TRBD2 (5 bases). The CDR3 runs to 15 residues. The germline V gene encodes CDR1 KGHDR and CDR2 SFDVKD. Trimming removed 4 bases at V and 0 bases at J, with 11 bases between. The CDR3 spells CATSEGTRNQETQYF. DNA for the CDR3: TGTGCCACCAGTGAAGGTACTAGGAACCAAGAGACCCAGTACTTC.

This clonotype appeared a few times. The chain carries TRBV10-3 and TRBJ2-7, with 7 positions matching TRBD1. The junction had 5 bases not matched to a gene; V was cut back by 10 bases and J by 2 bases. The CDR3 has 12 residues. Germline CDR1 reads ENHRY; CDR2 reads SYGVKD. As DNA, the CDR3 is TGTGCCACCGGGACAGTGACCTACGAGCAGTACTTC. Translating it yields CATGTVTYEQYF.

This clonotype came up many times. The rearrangement joins TRBV6-1 to TRBJ2-2; possible D gene TRBD1, 6 bases. The CDR3 is 14 amino acids. V was clipped by 7 bases and J by 4 bases, with 13 bases between them. The germline V gene encodes CDR1 MNHNS and CDR2 SASEGT. The CDR3 spells CASIGRGSTGELFF. CDR3 nucleotides: TGTGCCAGCATCGGCAGGGGAAGCACCGGGGAGCTGTTTTTT.

As regards this clonotype: Given a much more abundant clone one base away, this may be a read error. V and J are TRBV3-1 and TRBJ2-7; perhaps TRBD1 as D (6 bases). Germline values: CDR1 LGHDT, CDR2 YNNKEL (reference sequence). This CDR3 comprises 14 residues. V shed 4 bases and J shed 7 bases, with 17 bases lying between them. The CDR3 is CASSPNTGIDEQYF. DNA for the CDR3: TGTGCCAGCAGCCCAAATACAGGGATTGATGAGCAGTACTTC.

This chain joins TRBV7-2 and TRBJ2-5; maybe TRBD2 (5 bases). The closer fit of TRBJ2-7 to the DNA end suggests the J call may be wrong. CDR1 and CDR2 from the germline V gene are SGHTA and FQGNSA. The CDR3 is 13 amino acids. The CDR3, as DNA: TGTGCCAGCAGCGTAGGAGTTAGCGCCGAGCAGTACTTC. Protein sequence: CASSVGVSAEQYF.

V usage is TRBV5-1 and J usage is TRBJ2-7, with D perhaps matching TRBD2 (7 bases). The DNA matches TRBJ2-4 better at its end, which makes the J call doubtful. The CDR3 consists of 14 residues. Germline CDR1 and CDR2: SGHRS and YFSETQ. Written as DNA, the CDR3 is TGCGCCAGCAGCCCACAGGGAGGGGTGGACATTCAGTACTTC. It yields the protein CASSPQGGVDIQYF.

CDR3 nucleotides: TGTGCCAGCAGGGGGGGGCCGGGCTATGGCTACACCTTC. It yields the protein CASRGGPGYGYTF. This sequence joins TRBV2 and TRBJ1-2; possibly TRBD1 for D (6 bases). This CDR3 is 13 amino acids long. The germline V and J ends were trimmed by 6 bases and 4 bases, with 12 bases remaining between them. The V gene's germline CDR1 is SNHLY and CDR2 FYNNEI.

This clonotype was counted between two and nine times. The chain is built from TRBV10-3 and TRBJ2-5; maybe TRBD2 (5 bases). Trimming took 3 bases from V and 4 from J, leaving 18 bases between them. The V gene's germline CDR1 is ENHRY and CDR2 SYGVKD. This CDR3 is 16 amino acids long. The CDR3 sequence is CAISDTTTTSLETQYF. CDR3 bases: TGTGCCATCAGTGATACAACGACTACCTCTTTAGAGACCCAGTACTTC.

The chain carries TRBV12-3 or TRBV12-4 and TRBJ2-7; D is perhaps TRBD2 (6 bases). The CDR3 length is 13 residues. V was clipped by 5 bases and J by 6 bases, with 14 bases between them. CDR3 nucleotide sequence: TGTGCCAGCAGTGTAGGAGGGGCGAGCGAGCAGTACTTC. Translating gives CASSVGGASEQYF.

This chain connects TRBV12-3 or TRBV12-4 to TRBJ2-7; 8 nucleotides align to TRBD1. The CDR3 covers 16 residues. J was trimmed by 0 bases and V by 4 bases; bases with no gene match: 8. CDR3 in amino acids: CASSSRQGRNSYEQYF. The CDR3 DNA follows: TGTGCCAGCAGTTCCCGACAGGGGCGAAACTCCTACGAGCAGTACTTC.

In its sample, this clonotype was seen a few times. This chain links TRBV5-1 with TRBJ2-5, with 8 bases lining up with TRBD1. Germline values: CDR1 SGHRS, CDR2 YFSETQ. V trimming: 4 bases; J trimming: 3 bases; junction bases outside the gene matches: 14. There are 17 residues in the CDR3. CDR3 DNA: TGCGCCAGCAGCGTGGGCATGGCAGGGGGCCTTGAAGAGACCCAGTACTTC. This translates into CASSVGMAGGLEETQYF.

This clonotype appeared a few times. The chain carries TRBV7-2 and TRBJ2-1, with unresolved D. Trimming took 1 base from V and 4 from J, leaving 5 bases between them. The CDR3 sequence is 13 residues long. Germline assignment: CDR1 SGHTA and CDR2 FQGNSA. CDR3 loop: CASSLELYNEQFF. The DNA for the CDR3 is TGTGCCAGCAGCTTAGAACTGTACAATGAGCAGTTCTTC.

The chain links TRBV7-9 to TRBJ2-4; D remains ambiguous. CDR1 and CDR2 from the germline V gene are SEHNR and FQNEAQ (reference sequence). V lost 5 bases, J lost 5 bases, and 7 bases lay in between. The CDR3 is 12 amino acids. The CDR3 reads CASSLPQNIQYF. The DNA of the CDR3 is TGTGCCAGCAGCCTCCCTCAAAACATTCAGTACTTC.

Many counts were recorded for this clonotype. The chain is built from TRBV4-1 and TRBJ1-4, with D possibly TRBD1 on 6 matching bases. Trimming removed 4 bases from V and 3 bases from J, with 33 bases in between. CDR3 length equals 22 residues. Germline CDR1 and CDR2: MGHRA and YSYEKL. CDR3 sequence reads: CASSPHVLWGTSRRAANEKLFF. Written as DNA, the CDR3 is TGCGCCAGCAGCCCACACGTCCTCTGGGGGACATCCCGCAGGGCAGCTAATGAAAAACTGTTTTTT.

Points on this clonotype: At one boundary the junction diverges from the germline segment, which might be a read error. V gene TRBV20-1 combines with J gene TRBJ1-5, with TRBD1 identical over 9 bases. From germline, CDR1 is DFQATT and CDR2 SNEGSKA (reference sequence). The CDR3 totals 15 residues. The CDR3 region is CSTRDRAYSNQPQHF. In DNA, the CDR3 is TGCAGTACTAGGGACAGGGCTTATAGCAATCAGCCCCAGCATTTT.

The table lists this clonotype with a few counts. The chain links TRBV7-2 to TRBJ2-1; 10 bases align to TRBD2. The CDR3 extends over 14 amino acids. Germline V CDR1 and CDR2: SGHTA, FQGNSA. The trim removed 5 bases at V and 7 bases at J, leaving 5 bases unmatched. The CDR3 here is CASSKGLAENEQFF. In DNA form, the CDR3 reads TGTGCCAGCAGCAAAGGACTAGCGGAAAATGAGCAGTTCTTC.

The chain combines TRBV12-3 or TRBV12-4 with TRBJ2-5; 9 bases are a match to TRBD1. CDR3 length equals 15 residues. With 5 bases clipped from V and 5 bases from J, the junction kept 9 bases outside the gene matches. CDR3 bases: TGTGCCAGCAGTCGCACGGACAGGGGTTGGGAGACCCAGTACTTC. Protein product: CASSRTDRGWETQYF.

This chain links TRBV13 with TRBJ1-1; D is ambiguous. This CDR3 spans 14 amino acids. Germline V lookup: CDR1 PRHDT, CDR2 FYEKMQ (reference sequence). V was shortened by 0 bases and J by 8 bases, with 13 bases between the two germline ends. DNA of the CDR3: TGTGCCAGCAGCTTAGGACAGCCCGGGGAAGAAGCTTTCTTT. Its protein is CASSLGQPGEEAFF. The full variable domain, with the rest looked up from reference TRBV13 and TRBJ1-1, is AAGVIQSPRHLIKEKRETATLKCYPIPRHDTVYWYQQGPGQDPQFLISFYEKMQSDKGSIPDRFSAQQFSDYHSELNMSSLELGDSALYFCASSLGQPGEEAFFGQGTRLTVV.

This clonotype has a handful of counts. The chain couples TRBV4-2 to TRBJ1-1; perhaps TRBD1 as D (6 bases). The germline V gene encodes CDR1 LGHNA and CDR2 YNFKEQ. CDR3 length: 14 residues. Trimming cost V 4 bases and J 1 base, with 10 bases left between them. The CDR3 here is CASSRGGQNTEAFF. CDR3 bases: TGTGCCAGCAGCCGAGGGGGACAGAACACTGAAGCTTTCTTT.

This clonotype is a singleton in its sample. This chain connects TRBV7-9 to TRBJ1-2, with a weak D call TRBD1 (6 bases). The V gene lost 1 base and the J gene lost 7 bases, with 10 bases spanning the gap. The germline gives CDR1 SEHNR, CDR2 FQNEAQ (reference sequence). The CDR3 consists of 13 residues. The CDR3 DNA sequence: TGTGCCAGCAGCTTAGGCACAGGGCCTGGCTACACCTTC. This encodes CASSLGTGPGYTF.